The text below deals with one TCR beta chain. The antigen it recognizes is unknown. It has no much larger one-base neighbor in the sample; base qualities were not kept. Sorted unstimulated T cells, along with proliferating T cells recovered from mixed lymphocyte reactions, underwent TCRbeta CDR3 sequencing. Fresh whole blood from ten HLA-typed healthy donors was used as the source from which PBMCs were isolated. To map where alloreactive clones came from, CD4+ regulatory T cells in the unstimulated state were FACS-sorted. Libraries were constructed by the immunoSEQ multiplex PCR assay. Roughly 10^5 TCR templates per sample were assayed on the deep sequencing platform. Genomic DNA extracted from sorted T cells was the material used for TCRbeta CDR3 sequencing. Regarding the original processing steps: The R programming language was used for clonal analysis of TCRbeta CDR3 data. Comparing unstimulated samples against CFSE-low samples taken after the reaction was how alloreactive CD4+ and CD8+ clones were defined. Regulatory or non-regulatory origin was assigned to alloreactive CD4+ clones by matching of sequences to sorted unstimulated Treg and non-Treg repertoires. TCRdb carries this immuneACCESS record with in-frame sequences only. Its versions omit some clonotypes, under half of them owing to an unresolved V gene in the studies checked, with the rest unexplained. The DNA gave D and trimming, while V, J and clone size come from that table. This sample lists 110,000 or so clones; roughly nine tenths were detected once. The ten biggest clones cover more than 0.65% of the sample.

These data are taken from a study of siplizumab effects on memory and regulatory T cells (dated by TCRdb to the late 2010s). Some background on the complete study: The study examined how the anti-CD2 antibody siplizumab affects alloreactive T-cell subsets in allogeneic mixed lymphocyte reactions built from human PBMCs.

Results and caveats for the whole study, not just this receptor: The cumulative frequency of alloreactive sequences traceable to unstimulated CD4+ memory T cells was significantly reduced by siplizumab. About 75-97% of proliferating CD4+ or CD8+ clones could not be given a naive or memory phenotype. Unstimulated naive T cells appeared more diverse than memory T cells, and naive cells seemed to contribute substantially to the alloresponse. Among mappable alloreactive CD4+ clones, an average Treg-derived fraction of 68.8% was observed with siplizumab, compared with around 28% in control reactions. The suppressive function of proliferating Tregs from siplizumab cultures was not functionally confirmed. Because sequences below about 10^-5 frequency were poorly captured, only a minor fraction of alloreactive clones could be mapped to unstimulated subsets.

Trimming accounts for 4 bases at V and 6 bases at J, while the number of junction bases matched to no gene is 8. Looking up the germline V gene yields CDR1 MNHNS and CDR2 SASEGT. The CDR3 runs 14 amino acids, cysteine and phenylalanine included. Left in the record is the CDR3 DNA by itself, 42 bases read in frame from the first base. This receptor was taken from a human donor in good health. Sequencing was performed on Tregs sorted from blood. The rearrangement combines TRBV6-1 with TRBJ1-1, with 7 bases in between that match TRBD1. The CDR3 sequence is CASSAQGVRSEAFF. The DNA reads as follows: TGTGCCAGCAGTGCCCAGGGGGTGCGGTCTGAAGCTTTCTTT.